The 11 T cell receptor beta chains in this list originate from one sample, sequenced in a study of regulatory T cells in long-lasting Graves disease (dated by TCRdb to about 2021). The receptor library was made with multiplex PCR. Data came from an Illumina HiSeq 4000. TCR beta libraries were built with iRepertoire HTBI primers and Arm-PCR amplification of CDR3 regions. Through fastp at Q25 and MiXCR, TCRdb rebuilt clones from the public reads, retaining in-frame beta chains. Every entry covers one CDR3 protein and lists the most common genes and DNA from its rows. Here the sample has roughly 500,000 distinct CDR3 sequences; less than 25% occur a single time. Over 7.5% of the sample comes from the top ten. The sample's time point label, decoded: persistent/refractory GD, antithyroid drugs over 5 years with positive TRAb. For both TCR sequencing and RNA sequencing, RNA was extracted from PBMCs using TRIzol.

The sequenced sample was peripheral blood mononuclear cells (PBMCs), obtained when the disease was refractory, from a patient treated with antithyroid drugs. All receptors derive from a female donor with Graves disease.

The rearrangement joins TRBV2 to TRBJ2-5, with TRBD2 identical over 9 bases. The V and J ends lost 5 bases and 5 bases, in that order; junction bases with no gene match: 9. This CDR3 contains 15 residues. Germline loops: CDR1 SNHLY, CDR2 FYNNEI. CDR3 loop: CASSFHSGSGETQYF. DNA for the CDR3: TGTGCCAGCAGTTTTCATAGCGGGAGTGGTGAGACCCAGTACTTC.

As DNA, the CDR3 is TGTGCCAGCAGTTTTATCGGGGGTAGCAATCAGCCCCAGCATTTT. Protein sequence: CASSFIGGSNQPQHF. The gene calls are TRBV27 and TRBJ1-5; TRBD1 might be the D (5 bases). CDR3 length equals 15 residues. V lost 3 bases, J lost 0 bases, and 9 bases lay in between. Germline CDR1 reads MNHEY; CDR2 reads SMNVEV (reference sequence).

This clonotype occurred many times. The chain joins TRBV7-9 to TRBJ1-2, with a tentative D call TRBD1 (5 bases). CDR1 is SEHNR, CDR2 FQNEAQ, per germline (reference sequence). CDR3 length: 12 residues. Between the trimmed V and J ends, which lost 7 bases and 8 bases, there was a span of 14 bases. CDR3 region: CASTIGGDGYTF. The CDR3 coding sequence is TGTGCCAGCACAATCGGGGGAGACGGCTACACCTTC.

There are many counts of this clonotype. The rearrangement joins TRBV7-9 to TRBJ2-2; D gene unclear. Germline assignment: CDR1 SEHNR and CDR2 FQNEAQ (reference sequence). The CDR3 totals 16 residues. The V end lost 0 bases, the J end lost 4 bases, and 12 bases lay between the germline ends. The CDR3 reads CASSLALERPTGELFF. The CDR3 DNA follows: TGTGCCAGCAGCTTAGCGCTAGAGCGTCCCACCGGGGAGCTGTTTTTT.

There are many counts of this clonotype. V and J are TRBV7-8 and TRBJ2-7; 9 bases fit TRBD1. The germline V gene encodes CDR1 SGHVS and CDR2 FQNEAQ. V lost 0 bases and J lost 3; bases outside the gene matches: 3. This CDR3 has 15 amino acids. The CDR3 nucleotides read TGTGCCAGCAGCTTAGCCGGGACAGGGAACTACGAGCAGTACTTC. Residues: CASSLAGTGNYEQYF.

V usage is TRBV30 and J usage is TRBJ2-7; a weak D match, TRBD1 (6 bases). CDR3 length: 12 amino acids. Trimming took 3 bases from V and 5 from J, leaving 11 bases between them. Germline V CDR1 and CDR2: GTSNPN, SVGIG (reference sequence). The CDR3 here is CAWRWAGDEQYF. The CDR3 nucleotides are TGTGCCTGGAGATGGGCAGGGGACGAGCAGTACTTC.

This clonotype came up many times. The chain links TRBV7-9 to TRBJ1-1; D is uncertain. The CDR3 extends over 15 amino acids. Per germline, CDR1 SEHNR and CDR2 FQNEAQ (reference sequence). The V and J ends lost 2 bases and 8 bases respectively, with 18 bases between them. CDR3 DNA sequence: TGTGCCAGCAGCTTAAGCGGCGGCCTAAGGACGGAAGCTTTCTTT. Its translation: CASSLSGGLRTEAFF.

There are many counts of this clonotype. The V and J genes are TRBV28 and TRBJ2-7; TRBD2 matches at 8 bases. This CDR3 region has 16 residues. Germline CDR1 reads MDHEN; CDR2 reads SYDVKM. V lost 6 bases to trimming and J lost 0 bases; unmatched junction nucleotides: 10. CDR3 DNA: TGTGCCAGCAGCCAACCGAGACTAGCGCACTCCTACGAGCAGTACTTC. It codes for CASSQPRLAHSYEQYF.

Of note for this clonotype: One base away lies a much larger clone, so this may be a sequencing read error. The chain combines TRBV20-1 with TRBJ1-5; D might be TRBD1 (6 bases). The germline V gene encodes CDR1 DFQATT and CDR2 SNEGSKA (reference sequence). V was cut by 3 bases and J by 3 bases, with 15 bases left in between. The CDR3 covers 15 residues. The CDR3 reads CSARAHRESNQPQHF. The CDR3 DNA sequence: TGCAGTGCTAGGGCCCACAGGGAATCCAATCAGCCCCAGCATTTT.

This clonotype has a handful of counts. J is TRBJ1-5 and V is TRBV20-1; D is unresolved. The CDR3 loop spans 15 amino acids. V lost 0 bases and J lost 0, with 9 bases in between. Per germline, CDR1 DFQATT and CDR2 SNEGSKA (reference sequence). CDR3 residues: CSARETGYSNQPQHF. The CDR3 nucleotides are TGCAGTGCTAGAGAAACGGGGTATAGCAATCAGCCCCAGCATTTT.

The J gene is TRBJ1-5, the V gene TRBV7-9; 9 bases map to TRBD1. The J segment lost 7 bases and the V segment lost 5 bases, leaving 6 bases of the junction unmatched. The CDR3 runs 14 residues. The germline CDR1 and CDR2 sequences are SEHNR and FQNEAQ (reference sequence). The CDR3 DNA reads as TGTGCCAGCAGCCTGACAGGGGGGATGCAGCCCCAGCATTTT. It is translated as CASSLTGGMQPQHF.